This entry concerns a single T cell receptor beta chain. This sample includes further DNA sequences coding for the same CDR3. The V and J ends lost 2 bases and 0 bases respectively, with 11 bases between them. Germline V CDR1 and CDR2: SGDLS, YYNGEE. The CDR3 has 16 residues. This sample is part of a study of control samples from healthy donors and cancer patients. Here immunoSEQ multiplex PCR was the method, and the copy in TCRdb shows in-frame clones only, minus some. The sample gives some 120,000 clones, about 90% of which show up once; just under 3% is in the top ten. The chain recombines TRBV9 with TRBJ1-4; D unclear. Material: blood. This TCR derives from a man in his 60s in good health. DNA of the CDR3: TGTGCCAGCAGCGTGAGCGTAGGAACAACTAATGAAAAACTGTTTTTT. Translated: CASSVSVGTTNEKLFF.